One and the same sample provided the 3 T cell receptor beta chains below, sequenced in a study of cytomegalovirus exposure and HLA in healthy donors. The PCR employed 60 Vbeta primers together with 13 Jbeta primers. Only in-frame clones appear in the TCRdb table, and some are missing; sequencing was by immunoSEQ multiplex PCR. The listing contains roughly 120,000 clones. Sequencing was performed on PBMCs. The receptors here all came from a man aged 25-40 years in good health and CMV-seronegative.

The V call is TRBV5-6, the J call TRBJ1-3; weak D call: TRBD1 (5 bases). V was shortened by 3 bases and J by 10 bases, with 17 bases between the two germline ends. This CDR3 region has 14 residues. Germline V gene data show CDR1 as SGHDT and CDR2 as YYEEEE. CDR3 sequence: CASSYGTNKRTIYF. The CDR3 DNA follows: TGTGCCAGCAGCTACGGGACTAATAAAAGGACCATATATTTT.

This rearrangement joins TRBV6-1 to TRBJ2-7, with 9 positions matching TRBD1. CDR3 length: 15 amino acids. J lost 0 bases, V lost 4 bases, and 4 bases had no gene match. Germline V gene lookup returns CDR1 MNHNS and CDR2 SASEGT. The CDR3 here is CASSVRDRDSYEQYF. Written as DNA, the CDR3 is TGTGCCAGCAGTGTACGGGACAGGGACTCCTACGAGCAGTACTTC.

The chain carries TRBV6-1 and TRBJ2-3; TRBD1 agrees at 11 bases. In germline, CDR1 is MNHNS, CDR2 SASEGT. This CDR3 contains 13 residues. V shed 6 bases and J 5 bases; nucleotides not matched to a gene: 1. CDR3 DNA: TGTGCCAGCAGGGACAGGGGGCAAGATACGCAGTATTTT. This encodes CASRDRGQDTQYF.